This T cell receptor beta chain is drawn from a study of early T cells in non-severe SARS-CoV-2 infection. Background on the study: From unsorted whole blood, bulk RNA was sequenced, and the chains remained unpaired.

This clonotype showed up just a few times. Its antigen is currently unknown. Whole-study findings and limits: Missing private and CD4 specificities, VDJdb matching favored anti-spike CD8 responses.

Germline assignment: CDR1 MNHNS and CDR2 SASEGT. With 4 bases removed from V and 3 bases from J, the gap between germline ends came to 16 bases. There are 15 residues in the CDR3. Attachment of unique molecular identifiers was made to individual cDNA molecules. A single record per CDR3 protein comes from TCRdb applying MiXCR to the 5' RACE reads. The sample consists of roughly 63,000 distinct CDR3 sequences, around 13% of them appearing once. Material for sequencing was whole blood. V and J are TRBV6-1 and TRBJ2-7, with unresolved D. The sequence was obtained from an adult who was a healthcare worker with PCR-confirmed SARS-CoV-2 infection or an uninfected control (not recorded which). DNA for the CDR3: TGTGCCAGCAGTGCTACACCCGCTGCCATCTACGAGCAGTACTTC. This translates into CASSATPAAIYEQYF.